One sample yielded the 6 T cell receptor beta chains listed below, sequenced in a study of a mutant IDH1 vaccine in newly diagnosed glioma (dated by TCRdb to the early 2020s). The time point label, read with the paper, signifies: week 11, during vaccination. Each vaccine dose was 300 ug of a 20-mer mutant IDH1 peptide in Montanide, given subcutaneously with topical imiquimod. The antigens for these receptors are not known. The library was built by means of the immunoSEQ multiplex PCR assay. TCRdb's version of the immuneACCESS table is confined to in-frame rearrangements and falls short of the full clone set. An unresolved V gene accounts for under half of the shortfall where checked; the remainder is of unknown origin. A total of tens of thousands of clones appear in this sample, 65% to 85% of them only once. In total, the top ten clones hold around 8.3% of the sample. The sample consisted of PBMCs, taken from a glioma patient whose treatment included an IDH1 peptide vaccine. All receptors derive from a woman aged 18-29 years with glioma.

This chain uses TRBV30 with TRBJ1-2; D is possibly TRBD1 (5 bases). This CDR3 is built from 14 residues. The ends were cut back, 2 bases at V and 4 bases at J, with 14 bases in the middle. Germline assignment: CDR1 GTSNPN and CDR2 SVGIG (reference sequence). The CDR3 spells CAWSLGAGSYGYTF. CDR3 in DNA: TGTGCCTGGAGTCTAGGGGCAGGGTCCTATGGCTACACCTTC. Filled out from reference TRBV30 and TRBJ1-2, the complete variable domain reads SQTIHQWPATLVQPVGSPLSLECTVEGTSNPNLYWYRQAAGRGLQLLFYSVGIGQISSEVPQNLSASRPQDRQFILSSKKLLLSDSGFYLCAWSLGAGSYGYTFGSGTRLTVV.

J is TRBJ1-2 and V is TRBV4-2, with D possibly TRBD1 on 5 matching bases. The V gene's germline CDR1 is LGHNA and CDR2 YNFKEQ. The V and J ends lost 0 bases and 4 bases respectively, with 15 bases between them. The CDR3 has 16 amino acids. The CDR3 reads CASSQESIRTFYGYTF. The DNA of the CDR3 is TGTGCCAGCAGCCAAGAGTCTATTCGGACATTCTATGGCTACACCTTC.

V is TRBV6-1 and J is TRBJ1-4; D possibly corresponds to TRBD1 (6 bases). CDR3 size: 14 residues. V lost 8 bases to trimming and J lost 7 bases, with 17 bases between them. From germline, CDR1 is MNHNS and CDR2 SASEGT. CDR3 nucleotide sequence: TGTGCCAGCTACGGGACACTAGTCAGTGAAAAACTGTTTTTT. Translated: CASYGTLVSEKLFF.

The J gene is TRBJ2-7, the V gene TRBV29-1, with 11 nucleotides matching TRBD1. The CDR3 contains 13 residues. Looked up from germline, CDR1 is SQVTM and CDR2 is ANQGSEA. V lost 4 bases to trimming and J lost 6 bases; unmatched junction nucleotides: 5. The CDR3, as DNA: TGCAGCGTTGTCCGGGACAGGGGGGGCGAGCAGTACTTC. Translated, it gives CSVVRDRGGEQYF.

The chain couples TRBV27 to TRBJ1-5, with D possibly matching TRBD1 (6 bases). The germline gives CDR1 MNHEY, CDR2 SMNVEV (reference sequence). The CDR3 has 15 amino acids. Trimming took 6 bases from V and 6 from J, leaving 18 bases between them. The CDR3 bases are TGTGCCAGCAGCCCATCGAGGGGGGGCGGTCAGCCCCAGCATTTT. It encodes CASSPSRGGGQPQHF.

The rearrangement joins TRBV27 to TRBJ1-1, with D unresolved. The CDR3 covers 13 residues. The germline gives CDR1 MNHEY, CDR2 SMNVEV (reference sequence). The V end lost 0 bases, the J end lost 8 bases, and 10 bases lay between the germline ends. The CDR3 coding sequence is TGTGCCAGCAGTTTATCAGACAAGCTCGAAGCTTTCTTT. The encoded protein is CASSLSDKLEAFF.